These 16 T cell receptor beta chains were sequenced from one sample in a study of response to subunit inactivated influenza vaccine. Each CDR3 protein gets one entry after TCRdb re-called the RT-PCR reads with MiXCR. Of roughly 650,000 distinct CDR3 sequences in the sample, 14% are singletons; the top ten hold approximately 7.6%. The specimen comprised PBMCs from blood, sampled less than 15 days before vaccination. These receptors all stem from a middle-aged man who received an inactivated influenza vaccine.

This clonotype was counted only a few times. The chain is built from TRBV19 and TRBJ1-5; 10 bases match TRBD1. J was trimmed by 3 bases and V by 7 bases; bases with no gene match: 6. Germline V gene lookup returns CDR1 LNHDA and CDR2 SQIVND (reference sequence). The CDR3 consists of 15 residues. CDR3 DNA sequence: TGTGCCAGTATCTCGGGACAGGGGTACAATCAGCCCCAGCATTTT. Translated: CASISGQGYNQPQHF.

This clonotype was found a few times. V and J are TRBV6-5 and TRBJ2-1; TRBD1 aligns across 8 bases. V was pared by 2 bases and J by 5 bases, with 5 bases of the junction left unmatched. Germline-derived CDR1 and CDR2 are MNHEY and SVGAGI. The CDR3 consists of 15 residues. The CDR3 here is CASSYGRTGNNEQFF. As DNA, the CDR3 is TGTGCCAGCAGTTACGGTCGGACAGGGAACAATGAGCAGTTCTTC.

This clonotype was picked up many times. The rearrangement uses TRBV15 and TRBJ2-3; D remains unclear. V lost 0 bases, J lost 2 bases, and 3 bases lay in between. This CDR3 region has 13 residues. Germline V gene sequence: CDR1 LNHNV, CDR2 YYDKDF (reference sequence). The CDR3 region has the DNA TGTGCCACCAGCAGAGACCCCACAGATACGCAGTATTTT. Translation: CATSRDPTDTQYF.

This clonotype was seen many times. The CDR3 DNA sequence: TGTGCCAGCAGTCGACCCGGGACAGGGTTCTATGGCTACACCTTC. This codes for CASSRPGTGFYGYTF. This chain links TRBV28 with TRBJ1-2; 9 bases align to TRBD1. V was clipped by 5 bases and J by 4 bases; unmatched bases: 8. The germline gives CDR1 MDHEN, CDR2 SYDVKM. The CDR3 length is 15 residues.

The table lists this clonotype with a few counts. The chain combines TRBV7-2 with TRBJ2-3; the match to TRBD1 covers 10 bases. Germline V gene sequence: CDR1 SGHTA, CDR2 FQGNSA. J was trimmed by 8 bases and V by 5 bases; bases with no gene match: 7. The CDR3 is 14 amino acids. The CDR3 DNA sequence: TGTGCCAGCAGCCCCGGTTGGGACAGGGGTACGCAGTATTTT. Its translation: CASSPGWDRGTQYF.

Only a few counts were recorded for this clonotype. This sequence joins TRBV10-3 and TRBJ2-1; 7 bases fit TRBD2. The CDR3 extends over 13 amino acids. Per the germline V gene, CDR1 is ENHRY and CDR2 is SYGVKD. Unmatched junction bases numbered 9, after V lost 10 bases and J lost 6 bases. Written as DNA, the CDR3 is TGTGCCACCCATCCTAGCGGCGGCAATGAGCAGTTCTTC. Residues: CATHPSGGNEQFF.

Concerning this clonotype: Just one base apart from a much larger clone, this may be a read error. The J gene is TRBJ2-1, the V gene TRBV7-2; no clear D gene. Germline V gene sequence: CDR1 SGHTA, CDR2 FQGNSA. This CDR3 spans 12 amino acids. The CDR3 nucleotides are TGTGCCAGCATCTTAAGGGTAAATGAGCAGTTCTTC. Translating it yields CASILRVNEQFF.

This clonotype was observed many times. The chain uses TRBV7-2 and TRBJ1-5; D gene ambiguous. V was cut by 1 base and J by 5 bases, with 12 bases left in between. Germline assignment: CDR1 SGHTA and CDR2 FQGNSA. The CDR3 runs 15 residues. The CDR3 bases are TGTGCCAGCAGCTTAGTCCCTCGTGGGGATCAGCCCCAGCATTTT. It specifies CASSLVPRGDQPQHF.

V is TRBV28 and J is TRBJ2-7; a weak D match, TRBD2 (5 bases). V was pared by 4 bases and J by 4 bases, with 20 bases between. Germline CDR1 MDHEN, CDR2 SYDVKM. The CDR3 covers 16 residues. The CDR3 nucleotides read TGTGCCAGCAGTTCCCCTAGGAGGTTTGGCGGGTACGAGCAGTACTTC. Its translation: CASSSPRRFGGYEQYF.

The rearrangement joins TRBV6-2 or TRBV6-3 to TRBJ2-7; no firm D call. The V and J ends lost 2 bases and 3 bases respectively, with 8 bases between them. CDR1 is MNHEY, CDR2 SVGEGT, per germline. The CDR3 length is 13 residues. CDR3 loop: CASSYVVGYEQYF. Written as DNA, the CDR3 is TGTGCCAGCAGTTACGTCGTGGGCTACGAGCAGTACTTC.

The sample holds many counts of this clonotype. The chain carries TRBV27 and TRBJ1-1; weak D call: TRBD1 (5 bases). V lost 7 bases to trimming and J lost 6 bases, with 18 bases between them. The germline V gene has CDR1 MNHEY and CDR2 SMNVEV (reference sequence). This CDR3 comprises 14 residues. The CDR3 bases are TGTGCCAGCAACCGGGACGGCAAAGGACCTGAAGCTTTCTTT. This gives the protein CASNRDGKGPEAFF.

This rearrangement joins TRBV5-1 to TRBJ2-1; 8 nucleotides align to TRBD2. The V segment lost 3 bases and the J segment 7 bases; nucleotides outside the gene matches: 12. The V gene's germline CDR1 is SGHRS and CDR2 YFSETQ. This CDR3 region has 16 residues. The CDR3 region is CASSYRTSSAANEQFF. CDR3 bases: TGCGCCAGCAGCTACCGGACTAGCTCGGCCGCTAATGAGCAGTTCTTC.

Here the CDR3 reads CASSLGGLRYEQYF. CDR3 nucleotide sequence: TGTGCCAGCAGTCTAGGGGGACTCCGCTACGAGCAGTACTTC. This chain joins TRBV7-9 and TRBJ2-7, with D possibly being TRBD1 or TRBD2 (6 bases each). Trimming cost V 6 bases and J 3 bases, with 15 bases left between them. The CDR3 totals 14 residues. CDR1 and CDR2 from the germline V gene are SEHNR and FQNEAQ (reference sequence). Combining the CDR3 with reference TRBV7-9 and TRBJ2-7 gives the whole variable domain DTGVSQNPRHKITKRGQNVTFRCDPISEHNRLYWYRQTLGQGPEFLTYFQNEAQLEKSRLLSDRFSAERPKGSFSTLEIQRTEQGDSAMYLCASSLGGLRYEQYFGPGTRLTVT.

The chain recombines TRBV12-5 with TRBJ1-2; maybe TRBD1 (6 bases). This CDR3 is built from 10 residues. CDR1 is LGHNT, CDR2 FRNRAP, per germline. V gave up 6 bases and J gave up 14 bases, with 13 bases separating them. The CDR3 nucleotides are TGTGCTAGTGGCCCCGGGGGGCAGACCTTC. Translated, it gives CASGPGGQTF.

This clonotype has just a few counts. The chain has TRBV5-1 and TRBJ1-6, with a tentative D call TRBD1 (6 bases). The germline gives CDR1 SGHRS, CDR2 YFSETQ. V lost 2 bases to trimming and J lost 5 bases, with 11 bases between them. The CDR3 has 15 amino acids. The CDR3 here is CASSFVGQNNSPLHF. The CDR3 nucleotides are TGCGCCAGCAGCTTTGTGGGACAAAATAATTCACCCCTCCACTTT.

This clonotype was detected a few times. V and J are TRBV2 and TRBJ1-2; TRBD1 agrees at 7 bases. The CDR3 spans 12 residues. The V gene's germline CDR1 is SNHLY and CDR2 FYNNEI. The V segment lost 10 bases and the J segment 8 bases; nucleotides outside the gene matches: 10. Here the CDR3 reads CATLDRVNGYTF. In DNA form, the CDR3 reads TGTGCCACTTTAGACAGGGTGAACGGCTACACCTTC.